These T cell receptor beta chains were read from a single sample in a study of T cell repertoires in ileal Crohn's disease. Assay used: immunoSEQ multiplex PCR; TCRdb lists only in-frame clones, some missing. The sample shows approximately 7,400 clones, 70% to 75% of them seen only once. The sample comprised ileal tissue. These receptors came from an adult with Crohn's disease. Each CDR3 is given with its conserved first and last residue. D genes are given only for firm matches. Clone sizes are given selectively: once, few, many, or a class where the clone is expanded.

TGTGCCAGTAGCCCCGGGCAGGGGTCCAGCGGCTACACCTTC CASSPGQGSSGYTF TRBV19 few - TRBJ1-2
TGTGCCAGCTCACCACCGTTTGGAACAGGGGCTAACACCGGGGAGCTGTTTTTT CASSPPFGTGANTGELFF TRBV18 - TRBD1 TRBJ2-2
TGTGCCAGCTCACGGATCCCTCCTCGACAGGGGGCTTCCTACGAGCAGTACTTC CASSRIPPRQGASYEQYF TRBV18 - TRBD1 TRBJ2-7
TGTGCCAGCAGCTTGGGCCGACAGGGGTGGTATGGCTACACCTTC CASSLGRQGWYGYTF TRBV5-6 - TRBD1 TRBJ1-2
TGTGCCAGCAGATTGACAGGCAAATACACTGAAGCTTTCTTT CASRLTGKYTEAFF TRBV6-5 - - TRBJ1-1
TGTGCCAGCAGGGGCGTCGGGGAGCTGTTTTTT CASRGVGELFF TRBV2 - - TRBJ2-2
TGTGCCAGCAGTTCACTAAGCATCTACAAAAACATTCAGTACTTC CASSSLSIYKNIQYF TRBV27 - - TRBJ2-4
TGTGCCAGCAGCTTGAGGAAGAATGAGCAGTTCTTC CASSLRKNEQFF TRBV7-6 - - TRBJ2-1
TGTGCCAGCAGCGAACAGGGGATGGCCCAAGGTGAGCAGTTCTTC CASSEQGMAQGEQFF TRBV9 - TRBD1 TRBJ2-1
TGTGCCAGCAGCGGAGGGGGCGGGGGGGCCGGAGAGACCCAGTACTTC CASSGGGGGAGETQYF TRBV2 - TRBD2 TRBJ2-5
TGTGCCAGCAGCCAGAGGGGGCTTGGAGAAAAACTGTTTTTT CASSQRGLGEKLFF TRBV5-6 - TRBD1 TRBJ1-4
TGTGCCTGGAGTCCCGCCCGGGCAGGACTTTCACCCCTCCACTTT CAWSPARAGLSPLHF TRBV30 - - TRBJ1-6
TGCGCCAGCAGCTTGACAGGGTTAAATGAAAAACTGTTTTTT CASSLTGLNEKLFF TRBV5-1 large - TRBJ1-4
TGCGCCAGCAGCTTGGGTACTAGCGGGGGTTACAATGAGCAGTTCTTC CASSLGTSGGYNEQFF TRBV5-1 - TRBD2 TRBJ2-1
TGTGCCAGCTCATCGACAAGGAACACTGAAGCTTTCTTT CASSSTRNTEAFF TRBV18 few - TRBJ1-1
TGTGCCAGCAGTGTCCGGGGGGGTAGTCAAGAGACCCAGTACTTC CASSVRGGSQETQYF TRBV9 - TRBD2 TRBJ2-5
TGTGCCAGCAGCTCCCGGACAGGGGTCGACGAGCAGTACTTC CASSSRTGVDEQYF TRBV6-6 - TRBD1 TRBJ2-7
TGTGCCAGAAGCCCGTTGAACGGGGGGGCTCAGGAGACCCAGTACTTC CARSPLNGGAQETQYF TRBV7-5 - - TRBJ2-5
TGTGCCAGCAGCTTAGGGCGGAATTATGGCTACACCTTC CASSLGRNYGYTF TRBV7-8 - - TRBJ1-2
TGTGCCAGCTCACTACAGGGAAATCAGCCCCAGCATTTT CASSLQGNQPQHF TRBV18 - - TRBJ1-5
TGCGCCACACGACTAGCGGTGGGAGATACGCAGTATTTT CATRLAVGDTQYF TRBV5-1 - TRBD2 TRBJ2-3
TGTGCCAGCAGCCCCAGCCAGGGCCCCTACGAGCAGTACTTC CASSPSQGPYEQYF TRBV11-2 - - TRBJ2-7
TGTGCCAGCGAGCGGGGCTCCTACGAGCAGTACTTC CASERGSYEQYF TRBV2 - TRBD2 TRBJ2-7
TGCAGCGCCGGTTTTGGGGCATCTGAAGCTTTCTTT CSAGFGASEAFF TRBV29-1 - - TRBJ1-1
TGTGCCAGCAGCTTATTAAGTACTTTTAACACTGAAGCTTTCTTT CASSLLSTFNTEAFF TRBV7-2 - - TRBJ1-1
TGTGCCAGCAGCGCCCTCCGGGACAGGGGGGCCTACGAGCAGTACTTC CASSALRDRGAYEQYF TRBV7-9 - TRBD1 TRBJ2-7
TGTGCCAGCAGCTTGTTGACAGGGAGCAACAATGAGCAGTTCTTC CASSLLTGSNNEQFF TRBV5-4 - TRBD1 TRBJ2-1
TGTGCCAGCAGCCACGCAAGGGGGGCGCGGGGGACTGAAGCTTTCTTT CASSHARGARGTEAFF TRBV7-2 - - TRBJ1-1
TGTGCCAGCAGCTTAATGAGTCAGGCTACTGGGGCCAACGTCCTGACTTTC CASSLMSQATGANVLTF TRBV11-2 - - TRBJ2-6
TGTGCCAGCTCGCCAGGGAGAGGGACTGAAGCTTTCTTT CASSPGRGTEAFF TRBV18 - - TRBJ1-1
TGTGCCAGCAGCCTGGGGAGTCAAGAGACCCAGTACTTC CASSLGSQETQYF TRBV7-2 few - TRBJ2-5
TGTGCCAGTAGCCGGGACAGCTACAATGAGCAGTTCTTC CASSRDSYNEQFF TRBV7-6 - TRBD1 TRBJ2-1
TGCGCCAGCAGCTTGGGGACAGCGACCTACGAGCAGTACTTC CASSLGTATYEQYF TRBV5-1 few - TRBJ2-7
TGTGCCAGCACCTACCTAGCGGGGGGCTCAGATACGCAGTATTTT CASTYLAGGSDTQYF TRBV2 - TRBD2 TRBJ2-3
TGTGCCACCTGGGGCCCCGGGGACAGGGCGGGCAATGAGCAGTTCTTC CATWGPGDRAGNEQFF TRBV4-2 few TRBD1 TRBJ2-1
TGTGCCAGCAGCGAAGAGCCGGGACAGGAAGCTTTCTTT CASSEEPGQEAFF TRBV9 - TRBD1 TRBJ1-1
TGTGCCAGCAGCGCCGGGACATTGGTTTCACCCCTCCACTTT CASSAGTLVSPLHF TRBV9 - - TRBJ1-6
TGTGCCAGCAGCTTAGTGTCACAGGGGGCGCATACGCAGTATTTT CASSLVSQGAHTQYF TRBV7-2 - TRBD1 TRBJ2-3
TGTGCCAGCAGCTTGTTCGCGGGGGGCGTGAATGAGCAGTTCTTC CASSLFAGGVNEQFF TRBV5-4 - TRBD2 TRBJ2-1
TGCGCCAGCAGGCGGGGAGAGACCCAGTACTTC CASRRGETQYF TRBV5-1 once - TRBJ2-5
TGTGCCAGCAGCTTAGGGCGGGCCTACGAGCAGTACTTC CASSLGRAYEQYF TRBV7-2 - - TRBJ2-7
TGTGCCAGCTCACCAGGCGGGACGGTGAATAATTCACCCCTCCACTTT CASSPGGTVNNSPLHF TRBV18 - - TRBJ1-6
TGTGCCAGCAGCTTAGCCGGGACTAGCGGGGGCCAAGAGACCCAGTACTTC CASSLAGTSGGQETQYF TRBV7-2 - TRBD2 TRBJ2-5
TGTGCCTGGAGTGTACAACTAGTAGCTCTCCATGAGCAGTTCTTC CAWSVQLVALHEQFF TRBV30 - - TRBJ2-1
TGTGCCACCAGCAGTAGTAGAAGCAATCAGCCCCAGCATTTT CATSSSRSNQPQHF TRBV15 - - TRBJ1-5